This is a list of T cell receptor beta chains from one sample in a study of PD-L1 blockade in urothelial cancer. The assay was immunoSEQ multiplex PCR, and TCRdb's table has in-frame clones only and misses some. The sample holds roughly 46,000 clones; around 85% are singletons and the top ten take 1.5% to 2%. This material consisted of PBMCs, taken around atezolizumab (anti-PD-L1) treatment. These receptors were obtained from a man in his fifties or sixties with urothelial cancer. Both conserved end residues are part of each CDR3. The D gene is left open where the match is weak. Size tells how often a clone was seen (once, few, many) or the class of an expanded clone, and some rows leave it out.

v_gene	abundance	j_gene	d_gene	CDR3aa	CDR3nt
TRBV5-1	.	TRBJ2-4	.	CASSLAGQGAKNIQYF	TGCGCCAGCAGCTTGGCCGGGCAGGGGGCCAAAAACATTCAGTACTTC
TRBV27	.	TRBJ2-7	TRBD1	CASSERQGSREQYF	TGTGCCAGCAGTGAGAGACAGGGGAGTCGCGAGCAGTACTTC
TRBV11-2	.	TRBJ2-1	TRBD1	CASSPGTVSYNEQFF	TGTGCCAGCAGCCCTGGGACAGTATCCTACAATGAGCAGTTCTTC
TRBV4-3	.	TRBJ2-2	.	CASSQDSGQGGPNTGELFF	TGCGCCAGCAGCCAAGATAGTGGGCAGGGAGGACCGAACACCGGGGAGCTGTTTTTT
TRBV11-3	.	TRBJ2-1	.	CASSLGRGAHNEQFF	TGTGCCAGCAGCTTAGGACGGGGGGCCCACAATGAGCAGTTCTTC
TRBV7-9	.	TRBJ1-4	.	CASSLTLNSRGDEKLFF	TGTGCCAGCAGCTTAACTCTAAACTCCCGCGGCGATGAAAAACTGTTTTTT
TRBV28	.	TRBJ1-2	TRBD1	CASSSTGGYGYTF	TGTGCCAGCAGTTCCACAGGGGGTTATGGCTACACCTTC
TRBV4-1	.	TRBJ2-7	.	CASSQDQGRTTYYEQYF	TGCGCCAGCAGCCAAGATCAGGGCAGGACAACTTACTACGAGCAGTACTTC
TRBV19	once	TRBJ2-7	TRBD1	CASSTLPGTGGYEQYF	TGTGCCAGTAGTACCCTACCCGGGACAGGGGGCTACGAGCAGTACTTC
TRBV11-2	.	TRBJ1-2	TRBD1	CASSSGQGLRGYTF	TGTGCCAGCAGCTCAGGACAGGGTTTGAGGGGCTACACCTTC
TRBV4-3	.	TRBJ2-1	TRBD2	CASSQEAAGGNNEQFF	TGCGCCAGCAGCCAAGAAGCAGCGGGAGGGAACAATGAGCAGTTCTTC
TRBV11-2	.	TRBJ2-7	.	CASSLVGYREQYF	TGTGCCAGCAGCTTAGTCGGCTACAGAGAGCAGTACTTC
TRBV11-3	.	TRBJ2-2	.	CASRDRNTGELFF	TGTGCCAGCAGGGACAGGAACACCGGGGAGCTGTTTTTT
TRBV11-2	.	TRBJ2-7	TRBD2	CASSSGLAGNSYEQYF	TGTGCCAGCAGCTCGGGACTAGCGGGTAACTCCTACGAGCAGTACTTC
TRBV9	.	TRBJ2-1	TRBD2	CASSPRLAGGGEQFF	TGTGCCAGCAGCCCTCGACTAGCGGGAGGGGGGGAGCAGTTCTTC
TRBV12-5	.	TRBJ2-5	TRBD1	CASGSGQGPQETQYF	TGTGCTAGTGGTTCCGGACAGGGCCCGCAAGAGACCCAGTACTTC
TRBV6-5	medium-sized	TRBJ2-7	TRBD1	CASSYSRTGGLYEQYF	TGTGCCAGCAGTTACTCGAGAACAGGGGGCCTCTACGAGCAGTACTTC
TRBV19	few	TRBJ2-2	.	CASSLLPGHYTGELFF	TGTGCCAGTAGTCTGCTCCCGGGACACTACACCGGGGAGCTGTTTTTT
TRBV6-6	.	TRBJ1-1	TRBD1	CASGQGASAFF	TGTGCCAGCGGACAGGGGGCTTCGGCTTTCTTT
TRBV7-3	.	TRBJ2-1	.	CASSLAGSSYNEQFF	TGTGCCAGCAGCTTAGCGGGGAGCTCCTACAATGAGCAGTTCTTC
TRBV5-6	.	TRBJ2-7	.	CASSFGGNYEQYF	TGTGCCAGCAGCTTCGGAGGGAACTACGAGCAGTACTTC
TRBV10-2	.	TRBJ2-7	TRBD2	CASSAASGTSSYEQYF	TGCGCCAGCAGTGCGGCCTCCGGGACTAGTTCGTACGAGCAGTACTTC
TRBV28	.	TRBJ2-5	TRBD2	CASSTLAGAGETQYF	TGTGCCAGCAGTACCTTAGCGGGAGCGGGTGAGACCCAGTACTTC